The source of this T cell receptor (beta chain) is a study of shared clonotypes between healthy human individuals. Some clones are missing from TCRdb's copy, which holds only in-frame ones; the method was immunoSEQ multiplex PCR. Seen here are around 600,000 clones, around 96% observed once, and the top ten hold 0.11%. As defined, naive CD8 cells were CD45RO-negative and positively selected for CCR7, with terminally differentiated effector memory CD45RA+ cells excluded. With 4 bases clipped from V and 7 bases from J, the junction kept 6 bases outside the gene matches. The CDR3 is made up of 14 amino acids. Germline V gene data show CDR1 as SGDLS and CDR2 as YYNGEE.

The sequenced sample consisted of naive CD8+ T cells sorted from blood. This chain links TRBV9 with TRBJ2-7; 12 bases are shared with TRBD1. This receptor was taken from a woman in her 30s in good health. In DNA form, the CDR3 reads TGTGCCAGCAGCAAGGGACAGGGGGCAGGGGAGCAGTACTTC. Its protein product is CASSKGQGAGEQYF. The whole variable domain, remainder taken from reference TRBV9 and TRBJ2-7, is DSGVTQTPKHLITATGQRVTLRCSPRSGDLSVYWYQQSLDQGLQFLIQYYNGEERAKGNILERFSAQQFPDLHSELNLSSLELGDSALYFCASSKGQGAGEQYFGPGTRLTVT.